Each of the 20 T cell receptor beta chains below was sequenced from the same sample in a study of cytomegalovirus exposure and HLA in healthy donors. The PCR made use of 60 Vbeta and 13 Jbeta primers. This table comes from immunoSEQ multiplex PCR, and its TCRdb copy is limited to in-frame clones, with some not included. The sample lists approximately 130,000 clones; around 80% were seen once. Sequencing used PBMCs. The receptor set was obtained from a woman aged 18-29 years in good health and CMV-seronegative.

This clone turned up a few times. The chain links TRBV4-2 to TRBJ1-1; weak D call: TRBD1 (5 bases). Germline CDR1 LGHNA, CDR2 YNFKEQ. This CDR3 has 14 amino acids. The V gene lost 1 base and the J gene lost 6 bases, with 12 bases spanning the gap. CDR3 DNA: TGTGCCAGCAGCCAAGTTCAGGGTTCTGCTGAAGCTTTCTTT. It translates to CASSQVQGSAEAFF.

V is TRBV5-1 and J is TRBJ2-7; TRBD2 aligns across 14 bases. This CDR3 has 16 residues. V dropped 0 bases and J dropped 3; count of bases not matched to a gene: 2. Looked up from germline, CDR1 is SGHRS and CDR2 is YFSETQ. Here the CDR3 reads CASSLGTSGGIYEQYF. Here the CDR3 DNA reads TGCGCCAGCAGCTTGGGGACTAGCGGGGGGATCTACGAGCAGTACTTC. Full variable domain (remainder filled in from reference TRBV5-1 and TRBJ2-7): KAGVTQTPRYLIKTRGQQVTLSCSPISGHRSVSWYQQTPGQGLQFLFEYFSETQRNKGNFPGRFSGRQFSNSRSEMNVSTLELGDSALYLCASSLGTSGGIYEQYFGPGTRLTVT.

The chain couples TRBV25-1 to TRBJ1-4; D is possibly TRBD1 (5 bases). The CDR3 is 15 amino acids. V lost 3 bases and J lost 5, with 13 bases in between. The germline V gene encodes CDR1 MGHDK and CDR2 SYGVNS. The DNA for the CDR3 is TGTGCCAGCAGTGAGGGGGGACTCCTGAATGAAAAACTGTTTTTT. Translation: CASSEGGLLNEKLFF.

The V and J genes are TRBV5-1 and TRBJ1-4, with 9 bases aligning to TRBD1. This CDR3 has 16 residues. V trimming: 4 bases; J trimming: 2 bases; junction bases outside the gene matches: 6. Germline CDR1 is SGHRS and CDR2 is YFSETQ. This CDR3 reads CASSQRGTGTNEKLFF. The CDR3 coding sequence is TGCGCCAGCAGCCAACGCGGGACAGGGACTAATGAAAAACTGTTTTTT.

This rearrangement joins TRBV6-1 to TRBJ1-5; no reliable D call. Germline V gives CDR1 MNHNS, CDR2 SASEGT. V was shortened by 6 bases and J by 6 bases, with 12 bases between the two germline ends. The CDR3 totals 13 residues. CDR3 sequence reads: CASRRDEVQPQHF. The CDR3 bases are TGTGCCAGCAGGAGGGATGAAGTTCAGCCCCAGCATTTT.

This clone has only a few counts. The CDR3: CASSPPVSGRVEQYF. CDR3 sequence (DNA): TGCGCCAGCAGCCCGCCCGTTAGCGGGAGGGTCGAGCAGTACTTC. The chain is built from TRBV5-1 and TRBJ2-7; TRBD2 matches at 11 bases. CDR1 SGHRS and CDR2 YFSETQ come from the germline V gene. This CDR3 has 15 amino acids. V dropped 4 bases and J dropped 6; count of bases not matched to a gene: 9.

The chain is built from TRBV5-4 and TRBJ2-7; tentatively, D is TRBD2 (7 bases). The CDR3 runs to 14 residues. Trimming stripped 2 bases from V and 4 bases from J, with 13 bases between. Germline V gives CDR1 SGHNT, CDR2 YYREEE (reference sequence). The CDR3 nucleotides are TGTGCCAGCAGCTTAGGGGGGGGAGGGTACGAGCAGTACTTC. It encodes CASSLGGGGYEQYF.

The V and J genes are TRBV6-5 and TRBJ2-2, with D possibly matching TRBD1 (6 bases). From germline, CDR1 is MNHEY and CDR2 SVGAGI. The CDR3 is 14 residues long. Trimming left V 7 bases short and J 3 bases short, with 12 bases between. The CDR3 bases are TGTGCCAGCACCGACAGGCAAGACACCGGGGAGCTGTTTTTT. Its translation is CASTDRQDTGELFF.

The chain combines TRBV21-1 with TRBJ1-5; TRBD1 reflects the table's D call only, with no check against the DNA. TRBV21-1 corresponds to a pseudogene. This CDR3 has 14 residues. This chain's CDR3 is CASETGVGNQPQHF. In nucleotides, the CDR3 is TGTGCCAGCGAGACAGGGGTCGGCAATCAGCCCCAGCATTTT.

The V call is TRBV2, the J call TRBJ1-3, with 8 nucleotides matching TRBD1. The germline V gene has CDR1 SNHLY and CDR2 FYNNEI. Losses at the gene ends were 7 bases for V and 4 bases for J; bases not matched to a gene: 15. The CDR3 consists of 17 residues. The CDR3 reads CASNPSQTGVEGNTIYF. The CDR3 nucleotides read TGTGCCAGCAATCCCTCACAGACAGGGGTGGAGGGAAACACCATATATTTT.

The chain carries TRBV7-9 and TRBJ2-1; D not resolved. The germline V gene encodes CDR1 SEHNR and CDR2 FQNEAQ (reference sequence). The CDR3 covers 11 residues. The V and J ends lost 5 bases and 7 bases respectively, with 6 bases between them. The CDR3 coding sequence is TGTGCCAGCAGCCCACAAAATGAGCAGTTCTTC. Translation gives CASSPQNEQFF.

The chain recombines TRBV12-5 with TRBJ1-1, with D perhaps TRBD1 (5 bases). CDR3 length: 13 amino acids. The V gene lost 6 bases and the J gene lost 1 base, with 9 bases spanning the gap. Germline V gene sequence: CDR1 LGHNT, CDR2 FRNRAP. CDR3 sequence reads: CASGGTRNTEAFF. CDR3 bases: TGTGCTAGTGGGGGGACTAGGAACACTGAAGCTTTCTTT.

The chain couples TRBV5-5 to TRBJ2-2; the match to TRBD2 covers 14 bases. With V trimmed by 0 bases and J by 7 bases, 5 bases remained unmatched. The germline CDR1 and CDR2 sequences are SGHKS and YYEKEE (reference sequence). CDR3 length equals 17 residues. The CDR3 bases are TGTGCCAGCAGCTTGGTAGGGACTAGCGGGAGTATCGGGGAGCTGTTTTTT. Translation gives CASSLVGTSGSIGELFF.

The chain has TRBV6-5 and TRBJ1-4; TRBD1 is a possible D gene (5 bases). CDR3 length: 14 residues. V was trimmed by 8 bases and J by 4 bases, leaving 14 bases between them. Germline CDR1 reads MNHEY; CDR2 reads SVGAGI. The CDR3 DNA follows: TGTGCCAGCGGCATTGCGGGGGGTAATGAAAAACTGTTTTTT. This gives the protein CASGIAGGNEKLFF.

The J gene is TRBJ1-5, the V gene TRBV6-1, with a weak D call TRBD1 (6 bases). The V gene lost 6 bases and the J gene lost 2 bases, with 11 bases spanning the gap. The germline V gene has CDR1 MNHNS and CDR2 SASEGT. CDR3 length equals 14 residues. The CDR3 nucleotides are TGTGCCAGCAGCCGTCCAGGGGGCAATCAGCCCCAGCATTTT. Translating it yields CASSRPGGNQPQHF.

The V and J genes are TRBV4-3 and TRBJ1-3; weak D call: TRBD1 (5 bases). The CDR3 sequence is 18 residues long. Germline V gives CDR1 LGHNA, CDR2 YSLEER. With 0 bases removed from V and 0 bases from J, the gap between germline ends came to 15 bases. CDR3 amino acids: CASSQESIGASSGNTIYF. CDR3 in DNA: TGCGCCAGCAGCCAAGAGTCAATAGGGGCTAGCTCTGGAAACACCATATATTTT.

The CDR3 sequence is CASSLGDRGDIQYF. CDR3 nucleotides: TGCGCCAGCAGCTTGGGGGACAGGGGGGACATTCAGTACTTC. The chain is built from TRBV5-1 and TRBJ2-4; 11 bases are shared with TRBD1. The CDR3 loop spans 14 amino acids. Per the germline V gene, CDR1 is SGHRS and CDR2 is YFSETQ. V trimming: 0 bases; J trimming: 8 bases; junction bases outside the gene matches: 1.

The rearrangement links TRBV7-2 to TRBJ2-1; 8 nucleotides align to TRBD1. Germline V lookup: CDR1 SGHTA, CDR2 FQGNSA. This CDR3 region has 15 residues. V lost 6 bases and J lost 8; bases outside the gene matches: 12. The CDR3 here is CASRVGQGRTDEQFF. The CDR3, as DNA: TGTGCCAGCAGAGTCGGACAGGGACGTACCGATGAGCAGTTCTTC. The full variable domain, its missing parts supplied by reference TRBV7-2 and TRBJ2-1, is GAGVSQSPSNKVTEKGKDVELRCDPISGHTALYWYRQSLGQGLEFLIYFQGNSAPDKSGLPSDRFSAERTGGSVSTLTIQRTQQEDSAVYLCASRVGQGRTDEQFFGPGTRLTVL.

This chain links TRBV12-5 with TRBJ2-3, with D possibly TRBD2 on 6 matching bases. V was pared by 7 bases and J by 1 base, with 9 bases between. Germline CDR1 is LGHNT and CDR2 is FRNRAP. The CDR3 extends over 13 amino acids. In nucleotides, the CDR3 is TGTGCTAGTGTGGGCGGGGGCACAGATACGCAGTATTTT. This gives the protein CASVGGGTDTQYF. Based on the CDR3 plus reference TRBV12-5 and TRBJ2-3, the full variable domain is DARVTQTPRHKVTEMGQEVTMRCQPILGHNTVFWYRQTMMQGLELLAYFRNRAPLDDSGMPKDRFSAEMPDATLATLKIQPSEPRDSAVYFCASVGGGTDTQYFGPGTRLTVL.

The V gene is TRBV5-4, the J gene TRBJ2-2, with 15 bases identical to TRBD2. Trimming took 6 bases from V and 7 from J; bases not matched to a gene: 16. Germline-derived CDR1 and CDR2 are SGHNT and YYREEE (reference sequence). The CDR3 runs to 19 residues. CDR3 coding DNA: TGTGCCAGCACCCGGGGGGGACTAGCGGGAGGAGGTATAGGCGGGGAGCTGTTTTTT. This gives the protein CASTRGGLAGGGIGGELFF. The complete variable domain, with remaining parts taken from reference TRBV5-4 and TRBJ2-2, reads ETGVTQSPTHLIKTRGQQVTLRCSSQSGHNTVSWYQQALGQGPQFIFQYYREEENGRGNFPPRFSGLQFPNYSSELNVNALELDDSALYLCASTRGGLAGGGIGGELFFGEGSRLTVL.